Shown below are 2 T cell receptor beta chains from a single sample sequenced in a study of CD8 T cells in ankylosing spondylitis. TCRdb fed the 5' RACE reads into MiXCR, producing one record per CDR3 protein. This table has about 340,000 distinct CDR3 sequences, around 15% appearing once. Sequencing was performed on blood, either unsorted or a sorted T cell fraction (not recorded which). The source of these receptors is a male donor with ankylosing spondylitis or in good health (not recorded which).

This clonotype was detected a few times. V gene TRBV7-9 combines with J gene TRBJ1-5; D gene unclear. This CDR3 spans 14 amino acids. V lost 4 bases and J 4 bases, leaving 11 bases between the germline ends. Germline V gives CDR1 SEHNR, CDR2 FQNEAQ (reference sequence). Here the CDR3 reads CASSYAAENQPQHF. CDR3 DNA: TGTGCCAGCAGCTACGCGGCAGAAAATCAGCCCCAGCATTTT.

The J gene is TRBJ2-7, the V gene TRBV12-3 or TRBV12-4; the match to TRBD1 covers 7 bases. This CDR3 contains 14 residues. Trimming at V came to 4 bases and at J to 0 bases, leaving 3 bases not matched to a gene. CDR3 DNA: TGTGCCAGCAGTTCGACAGGGCTCTCCTACGAGCAGTACTTC. Its translation is CASSSTGLSYEQYF.